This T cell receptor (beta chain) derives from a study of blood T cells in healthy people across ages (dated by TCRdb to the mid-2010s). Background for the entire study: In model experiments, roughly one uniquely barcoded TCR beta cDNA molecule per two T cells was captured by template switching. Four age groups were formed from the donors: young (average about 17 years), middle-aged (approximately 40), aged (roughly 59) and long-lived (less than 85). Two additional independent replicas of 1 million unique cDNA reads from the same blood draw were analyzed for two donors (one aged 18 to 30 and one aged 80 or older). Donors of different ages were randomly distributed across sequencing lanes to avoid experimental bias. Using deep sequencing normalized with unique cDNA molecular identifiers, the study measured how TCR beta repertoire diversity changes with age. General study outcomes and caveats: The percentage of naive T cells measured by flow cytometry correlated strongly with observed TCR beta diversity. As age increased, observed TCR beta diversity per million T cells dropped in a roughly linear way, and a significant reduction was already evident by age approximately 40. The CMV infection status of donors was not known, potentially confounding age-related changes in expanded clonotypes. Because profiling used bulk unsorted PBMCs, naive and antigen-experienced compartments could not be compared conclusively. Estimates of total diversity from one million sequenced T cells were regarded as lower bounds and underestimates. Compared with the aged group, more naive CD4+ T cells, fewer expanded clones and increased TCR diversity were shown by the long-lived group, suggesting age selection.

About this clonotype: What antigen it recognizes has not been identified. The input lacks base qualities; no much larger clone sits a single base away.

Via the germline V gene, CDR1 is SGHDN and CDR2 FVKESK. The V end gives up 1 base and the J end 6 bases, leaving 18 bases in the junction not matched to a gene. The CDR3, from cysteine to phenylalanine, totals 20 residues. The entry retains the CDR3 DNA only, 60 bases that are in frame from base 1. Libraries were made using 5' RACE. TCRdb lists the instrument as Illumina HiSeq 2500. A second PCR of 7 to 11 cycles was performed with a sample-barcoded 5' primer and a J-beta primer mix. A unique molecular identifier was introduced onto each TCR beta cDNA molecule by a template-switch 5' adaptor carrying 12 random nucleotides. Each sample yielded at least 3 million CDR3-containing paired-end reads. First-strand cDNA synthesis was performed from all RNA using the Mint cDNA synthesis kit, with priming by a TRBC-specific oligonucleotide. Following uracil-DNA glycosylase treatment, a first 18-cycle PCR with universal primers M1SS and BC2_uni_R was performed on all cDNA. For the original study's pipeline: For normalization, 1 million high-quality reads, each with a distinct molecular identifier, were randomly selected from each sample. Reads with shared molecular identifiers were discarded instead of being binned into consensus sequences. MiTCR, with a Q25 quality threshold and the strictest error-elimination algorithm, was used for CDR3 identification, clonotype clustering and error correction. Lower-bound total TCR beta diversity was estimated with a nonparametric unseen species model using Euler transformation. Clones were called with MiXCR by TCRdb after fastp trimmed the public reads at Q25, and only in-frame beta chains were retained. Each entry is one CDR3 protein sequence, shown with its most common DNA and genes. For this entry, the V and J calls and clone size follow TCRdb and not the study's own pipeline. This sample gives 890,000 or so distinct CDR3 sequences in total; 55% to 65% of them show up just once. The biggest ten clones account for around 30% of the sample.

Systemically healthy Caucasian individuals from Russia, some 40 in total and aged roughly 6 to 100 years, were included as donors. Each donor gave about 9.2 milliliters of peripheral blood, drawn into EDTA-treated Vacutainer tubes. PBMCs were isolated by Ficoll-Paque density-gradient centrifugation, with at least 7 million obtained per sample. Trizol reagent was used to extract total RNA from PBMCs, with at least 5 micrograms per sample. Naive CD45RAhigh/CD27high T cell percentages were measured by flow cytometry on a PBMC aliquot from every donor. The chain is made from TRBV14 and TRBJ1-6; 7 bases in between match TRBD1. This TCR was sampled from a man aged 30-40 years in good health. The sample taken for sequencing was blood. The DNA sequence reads TGTGCCAGCAGCCAAGGGCGAGAGGACAGGCCCAAATACACTAATTCACCCCTCCACTTT. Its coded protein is CASSQGREDRPKYTNSPLHF.